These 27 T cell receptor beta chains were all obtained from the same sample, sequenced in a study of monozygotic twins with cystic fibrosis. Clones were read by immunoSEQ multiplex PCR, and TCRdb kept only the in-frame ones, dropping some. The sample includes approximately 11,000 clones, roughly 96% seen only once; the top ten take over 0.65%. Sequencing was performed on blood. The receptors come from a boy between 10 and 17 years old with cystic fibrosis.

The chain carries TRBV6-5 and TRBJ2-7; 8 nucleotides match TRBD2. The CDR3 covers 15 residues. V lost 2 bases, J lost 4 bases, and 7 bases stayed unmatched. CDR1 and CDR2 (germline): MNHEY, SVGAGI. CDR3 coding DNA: TGTGCCAGCAGTTACCGGCGGGAGGCTGGGTACGAGCAGTACTTC. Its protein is CASSYRREAGYEQYF.

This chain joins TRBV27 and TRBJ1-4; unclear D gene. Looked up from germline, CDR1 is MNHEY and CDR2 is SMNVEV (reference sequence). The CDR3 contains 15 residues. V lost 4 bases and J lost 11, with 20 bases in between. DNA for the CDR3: TGTGCCAGCAGTTCCACCCACAGAACTTTGACCAAACTGTTTTTT. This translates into CASSSTHRTLTKLFF.

The CDR3, as DNA: TGCGCCAGCAGCCGGGCGGGGGCCAGCTCTGGAAACACCATATATTTT. Residues: CASSRAGASSGNTIYF. The J gene is TRBJ1-3, the V gene TRBV5-1, with D perhaps matching TRBD1 (6 bases). The germline V gene encodes CDR1 SGHRS and CDR2 YFSETQ. The CDR3 runs 16 residues. V lost 4 bases and J 0 bases, leaving 14 bases between the germline ends. The variable domain in full, completed from reference TRBV5-1 and TRBJ1-3, reads KAGVTQTPRYLIKTRGQQVTLSCSPISGHRSVSWYQQTPGQGLQFLFEYFSETQRNKGNFPGRFSGRQFSNSRSEMNVSTLELGDSALYLCASSRAGASSGNTIYFGEGSWLTVV.

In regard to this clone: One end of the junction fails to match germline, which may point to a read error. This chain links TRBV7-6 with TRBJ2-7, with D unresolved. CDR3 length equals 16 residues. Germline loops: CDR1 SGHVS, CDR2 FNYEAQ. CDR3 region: CASSLAPMAYSHEQYF. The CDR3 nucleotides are TGTGCCAGCAGCTTAGCGCCGATGGCATACTCCCACGAGCAGTACTTC.

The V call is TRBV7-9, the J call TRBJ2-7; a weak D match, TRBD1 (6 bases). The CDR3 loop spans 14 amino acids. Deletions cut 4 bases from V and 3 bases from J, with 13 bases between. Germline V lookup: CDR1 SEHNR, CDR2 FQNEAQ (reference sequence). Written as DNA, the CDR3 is TGTGCCAGCAGCTCCTGGACAGAGGGCTACGAGCAGTACTTC. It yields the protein CASSSWTEGYEQYF.

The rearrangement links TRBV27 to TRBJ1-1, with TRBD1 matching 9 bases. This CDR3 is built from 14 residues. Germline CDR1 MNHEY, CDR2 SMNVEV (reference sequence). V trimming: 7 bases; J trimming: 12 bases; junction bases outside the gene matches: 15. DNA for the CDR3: TGTGCCAGCACCGTCACAGGGGGCGCATCGGTGACTTTCTTT. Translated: CASTVTGGASVTFF.

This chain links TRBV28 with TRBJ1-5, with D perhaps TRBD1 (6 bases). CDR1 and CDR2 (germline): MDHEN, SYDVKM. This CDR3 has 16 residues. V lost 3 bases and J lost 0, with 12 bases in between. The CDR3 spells CASSLDSRYSNQPQHF. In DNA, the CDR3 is TGTGCCAGCAGTTTGGACAGCAGATATAGCAATCAGCCCCAGCATTTT.

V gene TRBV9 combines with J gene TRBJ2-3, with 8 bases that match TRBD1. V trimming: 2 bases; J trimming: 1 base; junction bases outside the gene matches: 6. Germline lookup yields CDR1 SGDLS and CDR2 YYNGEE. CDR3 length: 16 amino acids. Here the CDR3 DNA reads TGTGCCAGCAGCGTTAGGACAGGGACAGGCACAGATACGCAGTATTTT. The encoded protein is CASSVRTGTGTDTQYF.

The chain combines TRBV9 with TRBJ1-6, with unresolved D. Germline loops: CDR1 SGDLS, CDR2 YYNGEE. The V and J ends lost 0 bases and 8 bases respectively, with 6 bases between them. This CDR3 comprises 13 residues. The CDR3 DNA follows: TGTGCCAGCAGCGTAGTTCGTGATTCACCCCTCCACTTT. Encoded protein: CASSVVRDSPLHF.

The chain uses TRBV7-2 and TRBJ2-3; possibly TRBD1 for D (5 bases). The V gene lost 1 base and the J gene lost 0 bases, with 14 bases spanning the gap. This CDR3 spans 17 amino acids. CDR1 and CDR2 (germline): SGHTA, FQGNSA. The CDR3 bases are TGTGCCAGCAGCTTAGATGGGGCAGTCGCTAGCACAGATACGCAGTATTTT. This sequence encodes CASSLDGAVASTDTQYF.

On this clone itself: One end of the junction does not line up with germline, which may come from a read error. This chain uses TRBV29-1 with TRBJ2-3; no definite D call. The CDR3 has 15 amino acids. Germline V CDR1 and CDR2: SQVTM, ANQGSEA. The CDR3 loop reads CSVEVRPPRADTQYF. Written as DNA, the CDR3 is TGCAGCGTGGAAGTTCGCCCTCCTCGCGCAGATACGCAGTATTTT.

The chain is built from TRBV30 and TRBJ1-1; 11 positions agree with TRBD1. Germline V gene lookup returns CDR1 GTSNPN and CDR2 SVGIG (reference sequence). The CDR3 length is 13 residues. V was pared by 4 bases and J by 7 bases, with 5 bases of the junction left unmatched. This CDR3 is CAWITDRGLEAFF. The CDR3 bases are TGTGCCTGGATCACGGACAGGGGGCTTGAAGCTTTCTTT. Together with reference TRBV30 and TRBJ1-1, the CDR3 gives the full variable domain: SQTIHQWPATLVQPVGSPLSLECTVEGTSNPNLYWYRQAAGRGLQLLFYSVGIGQISSEVPQNLSASRPQDRQFILSSKKLLLSDSGFYLCAWITDRGLEAFFGQGTRLTVV.

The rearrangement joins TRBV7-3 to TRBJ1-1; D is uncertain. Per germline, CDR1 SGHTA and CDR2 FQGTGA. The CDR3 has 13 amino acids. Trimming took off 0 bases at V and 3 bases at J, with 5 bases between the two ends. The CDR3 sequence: CASSLTPDTEAFF. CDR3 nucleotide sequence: TGTGCCAGCAGCTTAACACCAGACACTGAAGCTTTCTTT.

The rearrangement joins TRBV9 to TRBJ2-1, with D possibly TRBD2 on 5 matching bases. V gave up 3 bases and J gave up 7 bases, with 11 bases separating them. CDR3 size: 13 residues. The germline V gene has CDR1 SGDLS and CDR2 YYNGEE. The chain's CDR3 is CASSGRSGNEQFF. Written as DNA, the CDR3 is TGTGCCAGCAGCGGCCGTTCGGGGAATGAGCAGTTCTTC.

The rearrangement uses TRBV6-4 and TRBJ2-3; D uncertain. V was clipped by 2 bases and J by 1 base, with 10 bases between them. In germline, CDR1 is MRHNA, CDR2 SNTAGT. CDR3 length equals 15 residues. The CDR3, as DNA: TGTGCCAGCAGTGACACGGCTAGAGGCACAGATACGCAGTATTTT. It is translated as CASSDTARGTDTQYF.

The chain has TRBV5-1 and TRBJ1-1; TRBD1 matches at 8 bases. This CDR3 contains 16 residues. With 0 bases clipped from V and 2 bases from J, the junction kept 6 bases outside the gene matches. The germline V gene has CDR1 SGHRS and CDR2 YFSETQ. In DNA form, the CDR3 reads TGCGCCAGCAGCTTGGAACAGGGGGGGCCCAACACTGAAGCTTTCTTT. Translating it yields CASSLEQGGPNTEAFF. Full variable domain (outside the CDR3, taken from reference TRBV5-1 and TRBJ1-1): KAGVTQTPRYLIKTRGQQVTLSCSPISGHRSVSWYQQTPGQGLQFLFEYFSETQRNKGNFPGRFSGRQFSNSRSEMNVSTLELGDSALYLCASSLEQGGPNTEAFFGQGTRLTVV.

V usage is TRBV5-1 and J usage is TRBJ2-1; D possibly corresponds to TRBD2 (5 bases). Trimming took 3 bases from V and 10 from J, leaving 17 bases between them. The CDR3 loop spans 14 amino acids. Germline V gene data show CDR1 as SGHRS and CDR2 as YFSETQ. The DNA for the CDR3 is TGCGCCAGCAGCTCATATGGACTTAGTCCGGAGCAGTTCTTC. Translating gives CASSSYGLSPEQFF.

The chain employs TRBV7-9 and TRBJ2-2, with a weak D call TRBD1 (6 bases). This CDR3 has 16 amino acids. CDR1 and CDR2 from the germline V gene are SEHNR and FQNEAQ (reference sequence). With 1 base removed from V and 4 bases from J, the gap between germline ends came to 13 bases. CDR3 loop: CASSLGGDRFTGELFF. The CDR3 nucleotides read TGTGCCAGCAGCTTAGGTGGTGACAGGTTCACCGGGGAGCTGTTTTTT.

CDR3 sequence reads: CASKPGPQETQYF. In DNA, the CDR3 is TGTGCCAGCAAGCCGGGACCCCAAGAGACCCAGTACTTC. The J gene is TRBJ2-5, the V gene TRBV7-2; the D call may be TRBD1 or TRBD2 (5 bases each). This CDR3 is built from 13 residues. Trimming took off 7 bases at V and 1 base at J, with 10 bases between the two ends. Germline values: CDR1 SGHTA, CDR2 FQGNSA.

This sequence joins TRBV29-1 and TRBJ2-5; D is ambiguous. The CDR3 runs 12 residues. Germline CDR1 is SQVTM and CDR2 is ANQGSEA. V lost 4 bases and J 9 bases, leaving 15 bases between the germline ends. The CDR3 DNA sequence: TGCAGCGTTGGCCCACCCCGGGCGGCCCAGTACTTC. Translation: CSVGPPRAAQYF. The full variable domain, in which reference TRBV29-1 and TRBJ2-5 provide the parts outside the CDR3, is SAVISQKPSRDICQRGTSLTIQCQVDSQVTMMFWYRQQPGQSLTLIATANQGSEATYESGFVIDKFPISRPNLTFSTLTVSNMSPEDSSIYLCSVGPPRAAQYFGPGTRLLVL.

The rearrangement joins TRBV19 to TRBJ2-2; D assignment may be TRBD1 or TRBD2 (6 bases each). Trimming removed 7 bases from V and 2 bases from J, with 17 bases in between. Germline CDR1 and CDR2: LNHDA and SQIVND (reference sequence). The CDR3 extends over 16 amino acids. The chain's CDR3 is CASIKGGTGNTGELFF. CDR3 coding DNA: TGTGCCAGTATTAAAGGGGGGACGGGAAACACCGGGGAGCTGTTTTTT.

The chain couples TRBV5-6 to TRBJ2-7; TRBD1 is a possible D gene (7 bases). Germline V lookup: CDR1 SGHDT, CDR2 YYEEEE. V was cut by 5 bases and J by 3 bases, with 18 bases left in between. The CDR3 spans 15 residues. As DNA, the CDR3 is TGTGCCAGCAGTACGGAGGGGCAGGGGGACTACGAGCAGTACTTC. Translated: CASSTEGQGDYEQYF. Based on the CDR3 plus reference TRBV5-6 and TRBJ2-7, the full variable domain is DAGVTQSPTHLIKTRGQQVTLRCSPKSGHDTVSWYQQALGQGPQFIFQYYEEEERQRGNFPDRFSGHQFPNYSSELNVNALLLGDSALYLCASSTEGQGDYEQYFGPGTRLTVT.

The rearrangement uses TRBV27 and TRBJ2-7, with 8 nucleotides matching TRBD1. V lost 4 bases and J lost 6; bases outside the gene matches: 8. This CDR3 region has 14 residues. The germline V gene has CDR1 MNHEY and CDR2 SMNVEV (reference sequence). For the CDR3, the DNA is TGTGCCAGCAGTTCTAACAGGGGGAAGGGCGAGCAGTACTTC. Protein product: CASSSNRGKGEQYF.

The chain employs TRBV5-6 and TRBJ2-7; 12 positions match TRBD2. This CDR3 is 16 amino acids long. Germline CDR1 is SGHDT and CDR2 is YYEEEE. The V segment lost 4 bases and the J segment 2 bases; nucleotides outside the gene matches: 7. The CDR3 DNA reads TGTGCCAGCAGCATAGGACTAGCGGGGACTACCTACGAGCAGTACTTC. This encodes CASSIGLAGTTYEQYF. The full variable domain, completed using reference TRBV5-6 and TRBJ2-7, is DAGVTQSPTHLIKTRGQQVTLRCSPKSGHDTVSWYQQALGQGPQFIFQYYEEEERQRGNFPDRFSGHQFPNYSSELNVNALLLGDSALYLCASSIGLAGTTYEQYFGPGTRLTVT.

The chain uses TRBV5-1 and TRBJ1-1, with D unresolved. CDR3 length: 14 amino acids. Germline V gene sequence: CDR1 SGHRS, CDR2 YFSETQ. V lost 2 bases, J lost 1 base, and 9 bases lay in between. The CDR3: CASSFGGWNTEAFF. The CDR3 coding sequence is TGCGCCAGCAGCTTTGGTGGCTGGAACACTGAAGCTTTCTTT. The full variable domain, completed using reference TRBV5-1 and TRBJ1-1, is KAGVTQTPRYLIKTRGQQVTLSCSPISGHRSVSWYQQTPGQGLQFLFEYFSETQRNKGNFPGRFSGRQFSNSRSEMNVSTLELGDSALYLCASSFGGWNTEAFFGQGTRLTVV.

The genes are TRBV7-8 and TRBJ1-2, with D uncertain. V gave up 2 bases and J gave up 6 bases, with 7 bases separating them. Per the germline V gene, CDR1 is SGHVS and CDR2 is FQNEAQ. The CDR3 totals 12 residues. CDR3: CASSLNIDGYTF. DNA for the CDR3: TGTGCCAGCAGCTTAAACATCGATGGCTACACCTTC.

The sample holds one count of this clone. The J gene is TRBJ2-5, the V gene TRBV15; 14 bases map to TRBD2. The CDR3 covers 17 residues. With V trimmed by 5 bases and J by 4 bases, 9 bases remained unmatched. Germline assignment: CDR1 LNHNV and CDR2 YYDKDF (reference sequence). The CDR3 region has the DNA TGTGCCACCAGCGGGACTAGCGGGAGTTGGATTCGAGAGACCCAGTACTTC. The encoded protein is CATSGTSGSWIRETQYF.